Given below is one T cell receptor beta chain in context. Its antigen is still unknown. No much larger clonotype is one base removed from it; base qualities were not supplied. This sample is part of a study of T cells after yellow fever vaccination (dated by TCRdb to about 2019). Concerning the study at large: Libraries from fractions with low cell numbers were prepared with the SMART-Seq v4 Ultra Low Input RNA kit. Bulk TCR alpha and beta repertoires were sequenced longitudinally to track T-cell clones before and after primary and booster YFV17D yellow fever vaccination. The cohort comprised two healthy male donors, one aged 18 to 30 and one aged 30 to 39 years. Bulk PBMC replicates and cell subsets were isolated from blood drawn at multiple timepoints before and after both primary and secondary immunization.

The treatment or condition tag for this specimen amounts to: live attenuated yellow fever vaccine strain. At each blood-draw timepoint, two biological replicates of bulk PBMCs were collected. A standard Ficoll-Paque protocol was used to isolate PBMCs from peripheral blood. TriZol was used to extract RNA from bulk PBMCs, CD4 and CD8 fractions, and dextramer-positive and dextramer-negative fractions. Results and caveats for the whole study, not just this receptor: FACS-sorted repertoires could contain abundant contaminating clonotypes from the bulk population, so computational filtering was required. The secondary T-cell response was weaker than the primary response but faster, peaking on day 5 instead of day 15. Because only a couple of donors were included in the study, the extent to which the findings can be generalized is limited. After the booster, most clones that had expanded after primary vaccination were detected again (approximately 97% of CD4 and under 90% of CD8), suggesting broad maintenance of memory. A small share of clonotypes occurred in both CD4 and CD8 compartments, likely arising from convergent recombination.

Synthesis of TCR cDNA relied on 5'RACE template switching, a step that introduced a universal primer site along with unique molecular identifiers. cDNA synthesis was primed from both the TCR alpha and TCR beta constant segments. Library amplification used two PCR steps, and the second PCR step added sample barcodes and sequencing adapters. Sequencing of libraries was performed on Illumina HiSeq 2500 (2x100 bp) or NovaSeq (2x150 bp). Turning to the authors' computational methods: Reads were demultiplexed and collapsed into UMI consensus sequences with MIGEC, and V(D)J alignment was performed with MiXCR. Clonotypes responding to the vaccine were identified with edgeR on replicate PBMC samples, with the criteria of FDR below 0.01 and a log2 fold change above 5 up to day 15. Bulk clonotypes were assigned CD4 or CD8 identity according to which sequenced CD4 or CD8 repertoire held them at higher abundance. In-frame beta chains were kept once TCRdb had trimmed the public reads at Q25 with fastp and called clones with MiXCR. Rows merge per CDR3 protein into single entries with the most common DNA and genes. The V and J calls reflect TCRdb's pipeline rather than the authors' work. This sample is represented by 360,000 or so distinct CDR3 sequences; around a tenth of them were singletons. The ten most abundant clones make up around 20% of the sample.

The CDR3 runs 16 residues from the cysteine to the phenylalanine. Of the read, only the CDR3 DNA is kept; its 48 bases are in frame from base 1. The junction shows trimming of 2 bases on V and 1 base on J, and the gene matches do not reach 3 bases of it. CDR1 and CDR2 are drawn from the germline V gene: MGHRA, YSYEKL. The sample here was PBMCs, taken on the day of the first yellow fever vaccination. The V gene is TRBV4-1 and the J gene is TRBJ1-3; 9 central nucleotides agree with TRBD1. This clonotype was obtained from a man between 18 and 35 years old who received the YFV17D yellow fever vaccine. For the CDR3, the sequence is CASSQTDRGSGNTIYF. The sequenced DNA: TGCGCCAGCAGCCAAACGGACAGGGGATCTGGAAACACCATATATTTT.